The clone carrying this T cell receptor beta chain was seen a handful of times. Its antigen is not identified. This entry comes from a study of tumour-infiltrating T cells in Burkitt lymphoma. About the research overall: The Burkitt lymphoma cohort spanned all epidemiological subtypes. Productive clonality predicted overall and progression-free survival.

Clones were sequenced by immunoSEQ multiplex PCR, and TCRdb holds only the in-frame ones, with some missing. The sample consists of about 4,800 clones, about 13% of them appearing once. The CDR3 contains 16 residues. V was clipped by 5 bases and J by 2 bases; unmatched bases: 7. Germline CDR1 is LNHDA and CDR2 is SQIVND (reference sequence). Findings and limits, study-wide: Many Burkitt lymphoma patients shared several public clonotypes.

This chain joins TRBV19 and TRBJ1-5; 9 bases align to TRBD1. Material for sequencing was tumor tissue. This receptor was taken from a human donor with Burkitt lymphoma. DNA for the CDR3: TGTGCCAGTAGTCGACGGACAGGGGAGGGCAATCAGCCCCAGCATTTT. Protein product: CASSRRTGEGNQPQHF.